Reported below is one T cell receptor (beta chain). Its antigen remains unidentified. Each CDR3 protein is one row after TCRdb ran MiXCR on the 5' RACE reads. This table has 350,000 or so distinct CDR3 sequences, over 9% appearing once. The CDR3 is made up of 13 amino acids. V lost 4 bases and J lost 5, with 13 bases in between. CDR1 and CDR2 from the germline V gene are SGHKS and YYEKEE (reference sequence). The source of the sample is a study of identical twins. Whole-study findings and limits: Compared with unrelated sharing, twin-shared out-of-frame alpha sequences had more low-probability sequences. Among beta out-of-frame sequences, excess sharing between twins appeared weaker. Reduced insertions were recorded for abundant cord blood beta clonotypes, with no such pattern in memory repertoires.

The same data also went into a second study, on yellow fever vaccine responses in identical twins.

The source material was CD8+ T cells sorted from blood. This rearrangement joins TRBV5-5 to TRBJ2-7; D not certain. The TCR originated in a woman aged 18-30 years in good health. CDR3: CASSVWVRDEQYF. DNA of the CDR3: TGTGCCAGCAGCGTTTGGGTTCGAGACGAGCAGTACTTC.